This entry lists 29 T cell receptor beta chains sequenced from one sample in a study of cytomegalovirus exposure and HLA in healthy donors. PCR primers comprised 60 Vbeta and 13 Jbeta primers. Repertoires were generated with immunoSEQ multiplex PCR, while TCRdb's copy carries only in-frame clones and drops some. The sample holds 180,000 or so clones, around 80% seen once. The material sequenced was PBMCs. The receptors derive from a girl aged 5 to 17 in good health and CMV-seropositive.

The chain is built from TRBV4-1 and TRBJ2-2, with TRBD1 matching 10 bases. Germline CDR1 reads MGHRA; CDR2 reads YSYEKL. This CDR3 contains 16 residues. With 1 base clipped from V and 6 bases from J, the junction kept 5 bases outside the gene matches. This chain's CDR3 is CASSQGQGAQAGELFF. In DNA form, the CDR3 reads TGCGCCAGCAGCCAAGGACAGGGGGCGCAGGCCGGGGAGCTGTTTTTT.

The V gene is TRBV14, the J gene TRBJ1-2, with D uncertain. In germline, CDR1 is SGHDN, CDR2 FVKESK. The V and J ends lost 2 bases and 0 bases respectively, with 13 bases between them. The CDR3 consists of 16 residues. The CDR3 protein is CASSQFPGGANYGYTF. DNA of the CDR3: TGTGCCAGCAGCCAATTTCCTGGTGGAGCTAACTATGGCTACACCTTC.

This rearrangement joins TRBV29-1 to TRBJ2-5; TRBD1 might be the D (5 bases). With 6 bases removed from V and 11 bases from J, the gap between germline ends came to 16 bases. There are 11 residues in the CDR3. Germline CDR1 is SQVTM and CDR2 is ANQGSEA. CDR3 DNA sequence: TGCAGCGTCTCGGCAGGGATGGAGCAGTACTTC. Its protein product is CSVSAGMEQYF.

This rearrangement joins TRBV6-6 to TRBJ2-1, with 12 nucleotides matching TRBD2. The CDR3 is 13 residues long. CDR1 and CDR2 from the germline V gene are MNHNY and SVGAGI (reference sequence). V shed 4 bases, J shed 14 bases, and the junction held 6 bases outside the gene matches. CDR3 region: CASSWGLAGGKFF. The DNA for the CDR3 is TGTGCCAGCAGTTGGGGACTAGCGGGCGGAAAGTTCTTC.

The rearrangement joins TRBV27 to TRBJ1-1; D unresolved. The CDR3 runs 15 residues. Trimming cost V 2 bases and J 4 bases, with 14 bases left between them. CDR1 and CDR2 (germline): MNHEY, SMNVEV (reference sequence). CDR3 sequence reads: CASSLQRIPGTEAFF. CDR3 sequence (DNA): TGTGCCAGCAGTTTACAACGAATCCCCGGCACTGAAGCTTTCTTT.

The chain combines TRBV19 with TRBJ2-1; 12 nucleotides align to TRBD2. Germline assignment: CDR1 LNHDA and CDR2 SQIVND (reference sequence). V was clipped by 5 bases and J by 7 bases; unmatched bases: 15. This CDR3 comprises 18 residues. Here the CDR3 reads CASSGWASGRALGNEQFF. CDR3 bases: TGTGCCAGTAGTGGTTGGGCTAGCGGGAGGGCCCTGGGGAATGAGCAGTTCTTC.

This clone has only one observation. The rearrangement uses TRBV7-9 and TRBJ2-2; 10 bases are shared with TRBD2. The J segment lost 9 bases and the V segment lost 1 base, leaving 5 bases of the junction unmatched. The CDR3 spans 15 residues. Germline CDR1 and CDR2: SEHNR and FQNEAQ (reference sequence). The CDR3 reads CASSLGTSGFWELFF. The CDR3, as DNA: TGTGCCAGCAGCTTAGGGACTAGCGGTTTCTGGGAGCTGTTTTTT.

V usage is TRBV29-1 and J usage is TRBJ2-2; TRBD2 is a possible D gene (6 bases). Trimming took off 7 bases at V and 3 bases at J, with 12 bases between the two ends. CDR1 SQVTM and CDR2 ANQGSEA come from the germline V gene. The CDR3 runs to 13 residues. The CDR3 DNA is TGCAGCGCCAGGGAGGCACACACCGGGGAGCTGTTTTTT. Amino acids: CSAREAHTGELFF.

V gene TRBV19 combines with J gene TRBJ1-5; D is unclear. The CDR3 runs 13 residues. Trimming left V 5 bases short and J 3 bases short, with 8 bases between. Germline lookup yields CDR1 LNHDA and CDR2 SQIVND (reference sequence). CDR3 residues: CASSESPNQPQHF. CDR3 nucleotides: TGTGCCAGTAGTGAGTCCCCCAATCAGCCCCAGCATTTT.

The chain combines TRBV7-9 with TRBJ2-7; TRBD2 matches at 7 bases. CDR3 length: 15 residues. V was pared by 1 base and J by 3 bases, with 6 bases of the junction left unmatched. Per the germline V gene, CDR1 is SEHNR and CDR2 is FQNEAQ (reference sequence). CDR3 region: CASSLGAGPVYEQYF. The CDR3 bases are TGTGCCAGCAGCTTAGGAGCGGGACCCGTCTACGAGCAGTACTTC.

V gene TRBV6-6 combines with J gene TRBJ2-3, with a tentative D call TRBD1 (5 bases). The CDR3 is 14 residues long. The V and J ends lost 2 bases and 4 bases respectively, with 10 bases between them. Germline CDR1 MNHNY, CDR2 SVGAGI (reference sequence). The CDR3 nucleotides are TGTGCCAGCAGTTACAGTCAGGGATCAGATACGCAGTATTTT. It codes for CASSYSQGSDTQYF.

This clone occurred a few times. The rearrangement joins TRBV18 to TRBJ1-1; a possible D gene is TRBD1 (6 bases). Trimming took 1 base from V and 11 from J, leaving 29 bases between them. Germline assignment: CDR1 KGHSH and CDR2 LQKENI. CDR3 size: 18 residues. CDR3 nucleotides: TGTGCCAGCTCACCACGGATTGGGGATGGACAGTCGCTTTTCGAGGCTTTCTTT. Its translation is CASSPRIGDGQSLFEAFF.

This chain uses TRBV11-2 with TRBJ2-3, with D perhaps TRBD2 (7 bases). The CDR3 extends over 12 amino acids. Per the germline V gene, CDR1 is SGHAT and CDR2 is FQNNGV. Trimming shortened V by 6 bases and J by 6 bases, and 10 bases separated the two germline ends. The CDR3: CASRQGGDTQYF. CDR3 sequence (DNA): TGTGCCAGCAGACAGGGAGGGGATACGCAGTATTTT.

The gene calls are TRBV27 and TRBJ2-1; 12 bases are a match to TRBD2. V dropped 4 bases and J dropped 5; count of bases not matched to a gene: 6. CDR1 is MNHEY, CDR2 SMNVEV, per germline (reference sequence). The length of the CDR3 is 16 residues. CDR3 loop: CASSYVLAGGHNEQFF. CDR3 coding DNA: TGTGCCAGCAGTTACGTACTAGCGGGAGGACACAATGAGCAGTTCTTC.

This clone has only a few counts. The DNA of the CDR3 is TGTGCCAGCAGCCTCGGTCACGACCCCACGGGATTAGAGACCCAGTACTTC. Translated, it gives CASSLGHDPTGLETQYF. The J gene is TRBJ2-5, the V gene TRBV4-2, with D possibly TRBD2 on 5 matching bases. The CDR3 has 17 residues. Per the germline V gene, CDR1 is LGHNA and CDR2 is YNFKEQ. The germline V and J ends were trimmed by 4 bases and 4 bases, with 22 bases remaining between them.

The rearrangement uses TRBV9 and TRBJ2-7; 11 bases match TRBD2. The CDR3 sequence is 15 residues long. The V segment lost 3 bases and the J segment 6 bases; nucleotides outside the gene matches: 8. Germline CDR1 reads SGDLS; CDR2 reads YYNGEE. CDR3 in DNA: TGTGCCAGCAGCGCATCGACTAGCGGGATAGGCGAGCAGTACTTC. Protein: CASSASTSGIGEQYF.

The rearrangement links TRBV29-1 to TRBJ2-3, with D possibly being TRBD1 (6 bases). Germline CDR1 reads SQVTM; CDR2 reads ANQGSEA. This CDR3 spans 14 amino acids. V lost 6 bases to trimming and J lost 2 bases, with 15 bases between them. The CDR3 loop is CSVPGTFLTDTQYF. CDR3 sequence (DNA): TGCAGCGTACCAGGGACATTTCTCACAGATACGCAGTATTTT.

This clone is a singleton in its sample. J is TRBJ1-2 and V is TRBV6-6; D is perhaps TRBD1 (5 bases). Germline CDR1 MNHNY, CDR2 SVGAGI (reference sequence). CDR3 length: 13 amino acids. Trimming took off 10 bases at V and 4 bases at J, with 16 bases between the two ends. Here the CDR3 DNA reads TGTGCCACAATTATGGACACCGTCTATGGCTACACCTTC. Translated: CATIMDTVYGYTF.

This rearrangement joins TRBV6-6 to TRBJ2-7, with a tentative D call TRBD2 (5 bases). Germline lookup yields CDR1 MNHNY and CDR2 SVGAGI (reference sequence). Trimming shortened V by 5 bases and J by 2 bases, and 13 bases separated the two germline ends. CDR3 length: 14 residues. The CDR3 region has the DNA TGTGCCAGCAGTCGCCGAGCGGAAGCCTACGAGCAGTACTTC. Encoded protein: CASSRRAEAYEQYF.

This clone was seen only once. The chain combines TRBV9 with TRBJ2-2; 9 bases agree with TRBD2. V shed 4 bases, J shed 6 bases, and the junction held 10 bases outside the gene matches. CDR1 is SGDLS and CDR2 is YYNGEE in the germline V gene. The CDR3 has 16 amino acids. The CDR3 DNA reads as TGTGCCAGCAGCCCGATGGTAGCGGGAGCCGCCGGGGAGCTGTTTTTT. Residues: CASSPMVAGAAGELFF.

The gene calls are TRBV19 and TRBJ1-2; the D gene is possibly TRBD1 (5 bases). Trimming pared 3 bases from V and 0 bases from J, leaving 17 bases between. The CDR3 consists of 17 residues. CDR1 is LNHDA, CDR2 SQIVND, per germline (reference sequence). CDR3 nucleotide sequence: TGTGCCAGTAGTATTCGACAGCCATTTCTTACTAACTATGGCTACACCTTC. Translation gives CASSIRQPFLTNYGYTF.

The chain employs TRBV29-1 and TRBJ2-7, with D uncertain. The CDR3 spans 13 residues. In germline, CDR1 is SQVTM, CDR2 ANQGSEA. Trimming pared 6 bases from V and 2 bases from J, leaving 14 bases between. CDR3 in amino acids: CSVIIRSPYEQYF. CDR3 sequence (DNA): TGCAGCGTGATCATCCGGTCTCCCTACGAGCAGTACTTC.

This clone was counted between two and nine times. CDR3 DNA sequence: TGTGCCAGCAGTACGAAGCAAACTAATGAAAAACTGTTTTTT. Its protein is CASSTKQTNEKLFF. This sequence joins TRBV6-6 and TRBJ1-4; no clear D. The germline V gene has CDR1 MNHNY and CDR2 SVGAGI (reference sequence). There are 14 residues in the CDR3. V was clipped by 5 bases and J by 1 base, with 8 bases between them.

The gene calls are TRBV28 and TRBJ1-3, with D maybe TRBD1 (6 bases). This CDR3 comprises 14 residues. Per germline, CDR1 MDHEN and CDR2 SYDVKM. Trimming removed 1 base from V and 5 bases from J, with 9 bases in between. The DNA of the CDR3 is TGTGCCAGCAGTTTATCCAGGGGTAGAAACACCATATATTTT. Translating gives CASSLSRGRNTIYF. The variable domain in full, with the rest retrieved from reference TRBV28 and TRBJ1-3, is DVKVTQSSRYLVKRTGEKVFLECVQDMDHENMFWYRQDPGLGLRLIYFSYDVKMKEKGDIPEGYSVSREKKERFSLILESASTNQTSMYLCASSLSRGRNTIYFGEGSWLTVV.

This clone was seen only once. The V and J genes are TRBV27 and TRBJ2-3, with D possibly matching TRBD2 (6 bases). The germline CDR1 and CDR2 sequences are MNHEY and SMNVEV (reference sequence). This CDR3 is 14 amino acids long. The V and J ends lost 6 bases and 6 bases respectively, with 16 bases between them. This chain's CDR3 is CASRAGSSGDTQYF. CDR3 DNA sequence: TGTGCCAGCAGGGCGGGGTCGTCGGGGGATACGCAGTATTTT.

V gene TRBV7-8 combines with J gene TRBJ1-5; the D is unclear. Germline CDR1 reads SGHVS; CDR2 reads FQNEAQ. This CDR3 is built from 12 residues. The V gene lost 3 bases and the J gene lost 7 bases, with 7 bases spanning the gap. The DNA for the CDR3 is TGTGCCAGCAGCTTTCCTTTGCAGCCCCAGCATTTT. Its translation: CASSFPLQPQHF.

This clone was counted between two and nine times. This chain links TRBV2 with TRBJ2-7, with a possible D match to TRBD1 (6 bases). Trimming removed 6 bases at V and 3 bases at J, with 12 bases between. Germline V CDR1 and CDR2: SNHLY, FYNNEI. The CDR3 has 13 amino acids. This CDR3 is CASRTGDLYEQYF. CDR3 sequence (DNA): TGTGCCAGCAGGACAGGTGACCTCTACGAGCAGTACTTC. Filled out from reference TRBV2 and TRBJ2-7, the complete variable domain reads EPEVTQTPSHQVTQMGQEVILRCVPISNHLYFYWYRQILGQKVEFLVSFYNNEISEKSEIFDDQFSVERPDGSNFTLKIRSTKLEDSAMYFCASRTGDLYEQYFGPGTRLTVT.

This sequence joins TRBV27 and TRBJ2-3; 9 bases are shared with TRBD2. This CDR3 region has 18 residues. The trim removed 3 bases at V and 4 bases at J, leaving 14 bases unmatched. Germline CDR1 and CDR2: MNHEY and SMNVEV (reference sequence). CDR3 loop: CASSFFFGREGTADTQYF. The CDR3 region has the DNA TGTGCCAGCAGTTTTTTTTTCGGGCGGGAGGGAACCGCAGATACGCAGTATTTT.

This clone was found once. The chain uses TRBV7-2 and TRBJ2-5, with 9 bases aligning to TRBD2. With 3 bases clipped from V and 5 bases from J, the junction kept 7 bases outside the gene matches. There are 15 residues in the CDR3. CDR1 SGHTA and CDR2 FQGNSA come from the germline V gene. The CDR3 reads CASSLRASGVETQYF. The CDR3 coding sequence is TGTGCCAGCAGCTTGAGGGCTAGCGGGGTGGAGACCCAGTACTTC.